This T cell receptor (beta chain) originates from a study of T cells in Graves' hyperthyroidism and ophthalmopathy. Study findings and constraints: Ophthalmopathy prediction by the model preceded onset by a median about 6 months. From stable hyperthyroidism, ophthalmopathy was separated by a 13 V-J model. Most clonotypes that expanded in the thyroid above 0.001 also showed up in blood.

The diagnoses drew upon clinical symptoms, serum thyroxine and TRAb, thyroid ultrasound and orbital computed tomography. This clonotype was recorded many times. What it binds is not known. Authors of the study amplified TCR beta CDR3 regions from RNA transcripts. Researchers ran a first-round RT-PCR on the TCR CDR3 using the HTBI primer set. One entry per CDR3 protein results from TCRdb running MiXCR on the multiplex PCR reads. The sample includes 500,000 to 600,000 distinct CDR3 sequences, 40% to 50% of them seen just once. The CDR3 is 14 amino acids. The V and J ends lost 3 bases and 4 bases respectively, with 12 bases between them. In germline, CDR1 is LNHDA, CDR2 SQIVND (reference sequence).

What was sequenced was peripheral blood or thyroid tissue (not recorded which). The chain has TRBV19 and TRBJ1-2, with D maybe TRBD1 (6 bases). This TCR was recovered from an adult woman with Graves' disease, either hyperthyroidism or ophthalmopathy (not recorded which). The DNA for the CDR3 is TGTGCCAGTAGTATGCAGGGGCGCGTCTATGGCTACACCTTC. Translation gives CASSMQGRVYGYTF.